This TCR beta chain appears in the sequencing data of a study of T cell repertoires in cytomegalovirus infection. Study as a whole: Public TCR beta signatures were indicative of both CMV infection and a matching HLA type.

In this sample, this clonotype turned up many times. TCRdb re-called the reads through MiXCR, storing one row per CDR3 protein. The sample has fewer than 200,000 distinct CDR3 sequences; approximately 15% are singletons. From germline, CDR1 is MDHEN and CDR2 SYDVKM. V was clipped by 6 bases and J by 4 bases; unmatched bases: 18. This CDR3 contains 19 residues. The sequencing input was PBMCs. This chain links TRBV28 with TRBJ2-1, with TRBD2 matching over 10 bases. This sequence was found in a human donor in good health (CMV status not recorded). Some clones in this sample may be carry-over from other donors' samples. The CDR3 nucleotides are TGTGCCAGCAGCGTCGAAGGACTAGCGGAGGGGTCACCGTACAATGAGCAGTTCTTC. Encoded protein: CASSVEGLAEGSPYNEQFF.